This T cell receptor beta chain was sequenced in a study of OX40 agonist ivuxolimab in advanced cancers. Method: immunoSEQ multiplex PCR; TCRdb's copy keeps in-frame clones and lacks some. The data contain some 64,000 clones, 80% to 95% of them singletons. V lost 6 bases to trimming and J lost 3 bases, with 4 bases between them. Germline CDR1 SGDLS, CDR2 YYNGEE. The CDR3 spans 10 residues. This material consisted of CD4+ or CD8+ T cells sorted from blood, taken in a trial of the OX40 agonist ivuxolimab. This chain joins TRBV9 and TRBJ2-7; D is unclear. The origin of this receptor is an adult with an advanced solid tumor such as melanoma, head and neck, liver or kidney cancer. The CDR3 coding sequence is TGTGCCAGCATCCACTACGAGCAGTACTTC. Translated, it gives CASIHYEQYF.